A single T cell receptor (beta chain) is shown here with its context. These data come from a study of blood T cell repertoires in COVID-19. Study summary: Sample material is recorded as cDNA or gDNA derived from T cells, B-cell-depleted T cells, or PBMCs.

As handled by the study authors: Quantification of nucleated cells was approximated via reference gene primer amplification. Profiled with immunoSEQ multiplex PCR; TCRdb holds only in-frame clones, not every one. Clonal size and the V and J genes are those of that table, whereas D and trimming came from the DNA. This sample has about 140,000 clones, with around 89% found just once. Germline loops: CDR1 LNHDA, CDR2 SQIVND (reference sequence). CDR3 length: 16 amino acids. V shed 6 bases and J 6 bases; nucleotides not matched to a gene: 13. Sample: peripheral blood. V is TRBV19 and J is TRBJ2-3, with 9 bases that match TRBD1. This clonotype was sampled from a human donor in a cohort sampled during active COVID-19. As DNA, the CDR3 is TGTGCCAGTAGGGAAGGGGGTACAGGGGGCTGGGATACGCAGTATTTT. This encodes CASREGGTGGWDTQYF.